The text below deals with one TCR beta chain. Data came from immunoSEQ multiplex PCR; TCRdb stores just in-frame clones and leaves some out. The sample shows under 1,100,000 clones, around 74% of them seen only once. Between the trimmed V and J ends, which lost 3 bases and 2 bases, there was a span of 10 bases. In germline, CDR1 is MGHDK, CDR2 SYGVNS. The CDR3 is made up of 15 amino acids. This entry belongs to a study of shared clonotypes between healthy human individuals. J is TRBJ1-4 and V is TRBV25-1, with a weak D call TRBD1 (5 bases). This sequence was found in a man aged 18 to 30 in good health. Sequenced material: memory CD4+ T cells sorted from blood. Stated subset: CD45RA-negative fraction. DNA of the CDR3: TGTGCCAGCAGTGACCGGGGCCGTACTAATGAAAAACTGTTTTTT. Encoded protein: CASSDRGRTNEKLFF.